Following are 27 T cell receptor beta chains from one sample sequenced in a study of cytomegalovirus exposure and HLA in healthy donors listed by TCRdb under 2017. Library generation was performed with the immunoSEQ multiplex PCR assay. TCRdb stores this immuneACCESS table with in-frame sequences only. Part of the clones is absent; in the studies checked, under half of the shortfall reflects unresolved V genes, and no reason is known for the rest. This sample lists about 120,000 clones; about 83% were detected once. Around 1.9% of the sample goes to the ten largest clones. Sequences were obtained from PBMCs. Receptors originate from a young woman in good health and CMV-seronegative.

This rearrangement joins TRBV5-4 to TRBJ1-2; D is ambiguous. CDR3 size: 13 residues. V shed 5 bases and J shed 4 bases, with 12 bases lying between them. Per germline, CDR1 SGHNT and CDR2 YYREEE (reference sequence). DNA for the CDR3: TGTGCCAGCAGTTTTCGACAAGTCTATGGCTACACCTTC. It encodes CASSFRQVYGYTF.

The sample holds one count of this clone. This chain joins TRBV9 and TRBJ2-5; D is possibly TRBD1 (5 bases). V gave up 3 bases and J gave up 3 bases, with 21 bases separating them. The germline V gene has CDR1 SGDLS and CDR2 YYNGEE. The CDR3 loop spans 17 amino acids. CDR3 nucleotide sequence: TGTGCCAGCAGCGGCCTCGGGCAGGGATGGCACGAAGAGACCCAGTACTTC. It codes for CASSGLGQGWHEETQYF.

The V gene is TRBV7-9, the J gene TRBJ2-4; D is ambiguous. The V end was cut by 5 bases, the J end by 13 bases, with 12 bases between. CDR3 length: 11 amino acids. Looked up from germline, CDR1 is SEHNR and CDR2 is FQNEAQ (reference sequence). This CDR3 reads CASSPGEVQYF. CDR3 in DNA: TGTGCCAGCAGCCCCGGAGAGGTCCAGTACTTC.

The gene calls are TRBV11-2 and TRBJ2-5; the match to TRBD2 covers 12 bases. The length of the CDR3 is 19 residues. The V and J ends lost 0 bases and 5 bases, in that order; junction bases with no gene match: 13. The V gene's germline CDR1 is SGHAT and CDR2 FQNNGV. The CDR3 protein is CASSLDPPTSGGPRETQYF. CDR3 in DNA: TGTGCCAGCAGCTTAGATCCCCCAACTAGCGGGGGGCCTCGGGAGACCCAGTACTTC. Combining the CDR3 with reference TRBV11-2 and TRBJ2-5 gives the whole variable domain EAGVAQSPRYKIIEKRQSVAFWCNPISGHATLYWYQQILGQGPKLLIQFQNNGVVDDSQLPKDRFSAERLKGVDSTLKIQPAKLEDSAVYLCASSLDPPTSGGPRETQYFGPGTRLLVL.

The chain couples TRBV7-2 to TRBJ1-5, with a tentative D call TRBD1 (6 bases). Trimming cost V 5 bases and J 7 bases, with 21 bases left between them. Germline CDR1 and CDR2: SGHTA and FQGNSA. The CDR3 has 16 amino acids. CDR3 sequence: CASSLTGGLASQPQHF. The CDR3, as DNA: TGTGCCAGCAGCCTCACGGGGGGGCTCGCTTCGCAGCCCCAGCATTTT. Full variable domain (missing parts from reference TRBV7-2 and TRBJ1-5): GAGVSQSPSNKVTEKGKDVELRCDPISGHTALYWYRQSLGQGLEFLIYFQGNSAPDKSGLPSDRFSAERTGGSVSTLTIQRTQQEDSAVYLCASSLTGGLASQPQHFGDGTRLSIL.

The rearrangement joins TRBV5-4 to TRBJ2-7; 11 bases line up with TRBD1. In germline, CDR1 is SGHNT, CDR2 YYREEE (reference sequence). V was pared by 4 bases and J by 3 bases, with 9 bases of the junction left unmatched. This CDR3 spans 16 amino acids. CDR3 residues: CASSRPGTGGNYEQYF. CDR3 sequence (DNA): TGTGCCAGCAGCCGTCCCGGGACAGGGGGGAACTACGAGCAGTACTTC.

The rearrangement joins TRBV5-1 to TRBJ2-2; the match to TRBD2 covers 11 bases. After removal of 3 bases from V and 2 bases from J, the junction contained 3 bases not matched to a gene. CDR3 length: 16 residues. Germline V gene lookup returns CDR1 SGHRS and CDR2 YFSETQ. The CDR3 nucleotides are TGCGCCAGCAGCTCCCTAGCGGGGGGCAACACCGGGGAGCTGTTTTTT. Amino acid sequence: CASSSLAGGNTGELFF.

The chain is built from TRBV11-2 and TRBJ2-7; 13 positions match TRBD2. This CDR3 has 15 residues. J lost 4 bases, V lost 5 bases, and 5 bases had no gene match. Germline V gene data show CDR1 as SGHAT and CDR2 as FQNNGV. The CDR3 loop reads CASSRLAGGFYEQYF. The CDR3 DNA reads as TGTGCCAGCAGCCGACTAGCGGGAGGTTTTTACGAGCAGTACTTC.

The chain combines TRBV27 with TRBJ2-1; the D gene is possibly TRBD1 (6 bases). V was shortened by 0 bases and J by 5 bases, with 20 bases between the two germline ends. Germline CDR1 is MNHEY and CDR2 is SMNVEV (reference sequence). The CDR3 consists of 18 residues. The CDR3 reads CASSLSPYRDNNDNEQFF. The CDR3 nucleotides read TGTGCCAGCAGTTTATCGCCTTACCGGGACAACAACGACAATGAGCAGTTCTTC.

CDR3 nucleotides: TGTGCCAGCAGCCAACCTAACGGGTTTACCGGGGAGCTGTTTTTT. Translation: CASSQPNGFTGELFF. The chain joins TRBV14 to TRBJ2-2; D gene uncertain. Germline CDR1 SGHDN, CDR2 FVKESK. The germline V and J ends were trimmed by 2 bases and 5 bases, with 12 bases remaining between them. The CDR3 has 15 residues.

The V gene is TRBV7-2, the J gene TRBJ2-1; the match to TRBD2 covers 14 bases. Trimming removed 4 bases from V and 4 bases from J; junction bases left unmatched: 9. Germline V gene lookup returns CDR1 SGHTA and CDR2 FQGNSA. This CDR3 is 18 amino acids long. The CDR3 here is CASSSGTSGGIPYNEQFF. The CDR3 coding sequence is TGTGCCAGCAGCTCAGGGACTAGCGGGGGTATACCTTACAATGAGCAGTTCTTC.

In its sample, this clone was seen once. The V gene is TRBV5-6, the J gene TRBJ2-1; 7 nucleotides agree with TRBD1. Trimming removed 4 bases from V and 6 bases from J; junction bases left unmatched: 10. The V gene's germline CDR1 is SGHDT and CDR2 YYEEEE. This CDR3 comprises 15 residues. CDR3: CASSGSPGGRNEQFF. DNA for the CDR3: TGTGCCAGCAGCGGCTCGCCAGGGGGTCGCAATGAGCAGTTCTTC. Full variable domain (remainder filled in from reference TRBV5-6 and TRBJ2-1): DAGVTQSPTHLIKTRGQQVTLRCSPKSGHDTVSWYQQALGQGPQFIFQYYEEEERQRGNFPDRFSGHQFPNYSSELNVNALLLGDSALYLCASSGSPGGRNEQFFGPGTRLTVL.

The chain carries TRBV30 and TRBJ1-1, with D possibly matching TRBD1 (5 bases). The ends were cut back, 4 bases at V and 10 bases at J, with 22 bases in the middle. Germline V gene data show CDR1 as GTSNPN and CDR2 as SVGIG (reference sequence). The CDR3 is 14 residues long. The CDR3 is CAWTPDGGVRGAFF. The DNA for the CDR3 is TGTGCCTGGACCCCAGACGGCGGGGTAAGGGGAGCTTTCTTT.

This clone was seen a few times. V and J are TRBV11-3 and TRBJ1-1, with D perhaps matching TRBD1 (6 bases). V lost 5 bases to trimming and J lost 2 bases, with 12 bases between them. Germline loops: CDR1 SGHNT, CDR2 YENEEA. This CDR3 is 14 amino acids long. This chain's CDR3 is CASSVTGPNTEAFF. In DNA, the CDR3 is TGTGCCAGCAGCGTTACAGGGCCAAACACTGAAGCTTTCTTT.

This rearrangement joins TRBV5-1 to TRBJ2-2, with 7 bases that match TRBD1. CDR3 size: 16 residues. Trimming removed 0 bases from V and 7 bases from J; junction bases left unmatched: 9. CDR1 is SGHRS and CDR2 is YFSETQ in the germline V gene. The CDR3 region has the DNA TGCGCCAGCAGCTTGGCCGGGGACAGAAGACACGGGGAGCTGTTTTTT. This encodes CASSLAGDRRHGELFF.

The gene calls are TRBV7-2 and TRBJ1-5, with TRBD1 identical over 8 bases. With V trimmed by 6 bases and J by 6 bases, 7 bases remained unmatched. CDR1 and CDR2 (germline): SGHTA, FQGNSA. The CDR3 spans 14 residues. The CDR3 DNA is TGTGCCAGCAGAACAGGGGGAACGGGTCAGCCCCAGCATTTT. Its protein product is CASRTGGTGQPQHF.

On this clone: This CDR3 is also generated by other DNA sequences in the sample. The gene calls are TRBV2 and TRBJ1-5, with D unresolved. Germline V gene lookup returns CDR1 SNHLY and CDR2 FYNNEI. The V gene lost 5 bases and the J gene lost 0 bases, with 2 bases spanning the gap. This CDR3 has 12 amino acids. CDR3 coding DNA: TGTGCCAGCAGTCTTAGCAATCAGCCCCAGCATTTT. Protein sequence: CASSLSNQPQHF. Full variable domain (missing parts from reference TRBV2 and TRBJ1-5): EPEVTQTPSHQVTQMGQEVILRCVPISNHLYFYWYRQILGQKVEFLVSFYNNEISEKSEIFDDQFSVERPDGSNFTLKIRSTKLEDSAMYFCASSLSNQPQHFGDGTRLSIL.

This sequence joins TRBV2 and TRBJ2-3, with a tentative D call TRBD2 (6 bases). Germline V gene data show CDR1 as SNHLY and CDR2 as FYNNEI. Trimming removed 5 bases from V and 0 bases from J, with 12 bases in between. The CDR3 length is 15 residues. In nucleotides, the CDR3 is TGTGCCAGCAGTTTTAGCGGTGCTAGCACAGATACGCAGTATTTT. Translating it yields CASSFSGASTDTQYF.

The CDR3 reads CASTPTGNQPQHF. CDR3 coding DNA: TGTGCCAGCACTCCGACAGGGAATCAGCCCCAGCATTTT. The chain joins TRBV6-1 to TRBJ1-5; 7 bases match TRBD1. V dropped 7 bases and J dropped 4; count of bases not matched to a gene: 4. The length of the CDR3 is 13 residues. Germline V CDR1 and CDR2: MNHNS, SASEGT.

This sequence joins TRBV5-5 and TRBJ1-6; 7 bases map to TRBD1. This CDR3 is 18 amino acids long. The V and J ends lost 3 bases and 0 bases, in that order; junction bases with no gene match: 9. Germline V CDR1 and CDR2: SGHKS, YYEKEE (reference sequence). DNA for the CDR3: TGTGCCAGCAGCTGGCCGACAGGGAAATTCTCCTATAATTCACCCCTCCACTTT. Protein sequence: CASSWPTGKFSYNSPLHF.

This clone has only a few counts. J is TRBJ2-1 and V is TRBV5-6, with TRBD1 identical over 7 bases. CDR3 length: 14 amino acids. Germline lookup yields CDR1 SGHDT and CDR2 YYEEEE. J gave up 2 bases and V 1 base, and 0 bases lay outside the gene matches. CDR3 region: CASSLRGPYNEQFF. The DNA of the CDR3 is TGTGCCAGCAGCTTGAGGGGGCCCTACAATGAGCAGTTCTTC.

The V call is TRBV7-2, the J call TRBJ2-7, with D perhaps matching TRBD2 (5 bases). The V and J ends lost 7 bases and 4 bases respectively, with 23 bases between them. This CDR3 spans 16 amino acids. In germline, CDR1 is SGHTA, CDR2 FQGNSA. In DNA, the CDR3 is TGTGCCAGCACCGCCGGGTTAAGCGGACCAATTTACGAGCAGTACTTC. This gives the protein CASTAGLSGPIYEQYF.

This sequence joins TRBV15 and TRBJ1-3; TRBD1 is a possible D gene (5 bases). Germline CDR1 and CDR2: LNHNV and YYDKDF (reference sequence). CDR3 length: 17 amino acids. Trimming pared 0 bases from V and 4 bases from J, leaving 16 bases between. The CDR3 coding sequence is TGTGCCACCAGCAGAGATGGGGCCCAGGCGGCAGGAAACACCATATATTTT. Protein: CATSRDGAQAAGNTIYF.

The rearrangement links TRBV10-3 to TRBJ2-3; tentative D call: TRBD1 (5 bases). Germline CDR1 reads ENHRY; CDR2 reads SYGVKD. The CDR3 is 12 residues long. Trimming removed 3 bases at V and 4 bases at J, with 5 bases between. The CDR3 coding sequence is TGTGCCATCAGTGAAGGGGCAGATACGCAGTATTTT. Translating gives CAISEGADTQYF.

This clone was seen only once. The CDR3 coding sequence is TGTGCCAGCAGCTTAGAAGTAGCGGGGGGAACCGAGCAGTACTTC. Translating it yields CASSLEVAGGTEQYF. V is TRBV11-3 and J is TRBJ2-7, with 10 positions matching TRBD2. Trimming took 0 bases from V and 6 from J; bases not matched to a gene: 5. Per germline, CDR1 SGHNT and CDR2 YENEEA. The CDR3 length is 15 residues.

V usage is TRBV7-2 and J usage is TRBJ1-4; tentatively, D is TRBD1 (5 bases). Germline V gene data show CDR1 as SGHTA and CDR2 as FQGNSA. Trimming left V 1 base short and J 10 bases short, with 7 bases between. The CDR3 has 12 amino acids. The CDR3 DNA reads TGTGCCAGCAGCTTAGTCGGGGGAAAACTGTTTTTT. This translates into CASSLVGGKLFF.

The rearrangement links TRBV7-8 to TRBJ2-1, with 8 nucleotides matching TRBD2. This CDR3 region has 17 residues. Germline lookup yields CDR1 SGHVS and CDR2 FQNEAQ. Unmatched junction bases numbered 6, after V lost 2 bases and J lost 0 bases. The CDR3 protein is CASSLTIAGGSYNEQFF. The DNA for the CDR3 is TGTGCCAGCAGCTTAACGATTGCGGGGGGCTCCTACAATGAGCAGTTCTTC.